The 18 T cell receptor beta chains listed next were all sequenced from one sample in a study of T cell responses to AZD1222 COVID-19 vaccine. Some clones are missing from TCRdb's copy, which holds only in-frame ones; the method was immunoSEQ multiplex PCR. This table has roughly 150,000 clones, under 90% appearing once. This material consisted of peripheral blood, taken 28 days after the second AZD1222 dose. The receptors were sampled from an adult who received the AZD1222 COVID-19 vaccine.

This rearrangement joins TRBV28 to TRBJ1-2; 7 nucleotides agree with TRBD1. The CDR3 extends over 16 amino acids. Germline CDR1 reads MDHEN; CDR2 reads SYDVKM. Trimming at V came to 5 bases and at J to 2 bases, leaving 11 bases not matched to a gene. CDR3 DNA: TGTGCCAGCAGTCCAACTGGGACAGCCCGAAACTATGGCTACACCTTC. This encodes CASSPTGTARNYGYTF.

The rearrangement uses TRBV5-1 and TRBJ1-1; tentative D call: TRBD1 (6 bases). The V gene lost 4 bases and the J gene lost 3 bases, with 16 bases spanning the gap. The CDR3 is 15 amino acids. Germline CDR1 is SGHRS and CDR2 is YFSETQ. In DNA, the CDR3 is TGCGCCAGCAGCACGGGGCAGGGGAGACACACTGAAGCTTTCTTT. As protein: CASSTGQGRHTEAFF.

V gene TRBV7-8 combines with J gene TRBJ2-7; D uncertain. Trimming took 1 base from V and 4 from J, leaving 11 bases between them. The V gene's germline CDR1 is SGHVS and CDR2 FQNEAQ. The CDR3 extends over 14 amino acids. In DNA form, the CDR3 reads TGTGCCAGCAGCTTAGGTGAGAGTTGGTACGAGCAGTACTTC. Its protein product is CASSLGESWYEQYF.

V gene TRBV28 combines with J gene TRBJ1-2, with D perhaps matching TRBD1 (5 bases). Germline CDR1 and CDR2: MDHEN and SYDVKM. V dropped 6 bases and J dropped 6 bases, with 14 bases sitting between them. CDR3 length equals 13 residues. This CDR3 reads CASRSTGTDGYTF. Written as DNA, the CDR3 is TGTGCCAGCAGGTCTACCGGGACGGATGGCTACACCTTC.

The gene calls are TRBV9 and TRBJ2-3, with D possibly matching TRBD2 (5 bases). V shed 6 bases and J shed 1 base, with 18 bases lying between them. Germline V CDR1 and CDR2: SGDLS, YYNGEE. The CDR3 has 16 residues. The CDR3 sequence is CASTQPEGGRTDTQYF. CDR3 sequence (DNA): TGTGCCAGCACCCAACCCGAGGGTGGACGCACAGATACGCAGTATTTT.

J is TRBJ2-7 and V is TRBV5-6; the match to TRBD2 covers 8 bases. The CDR3 length is 12 residues. CDR1 and CDR2 (germline): SGHDT, YYEEEE. Trimming took 1 base from V and 7 from J; bases not matched to a gene: 1. CDR3 sequence: CASSLSGGEQYV. CDR3 coding DNA: TGTGCCAGCAGCTTGAGCGGGGGTGAGCAGTACGTC.

This clone has only one observation. The genes are TRBV27 and TRBJ1-4; D uncertain. The CDR3 is 14 residues long. V was shortened by 0 bases and J by 11 bases, with 13 bases between the two germline ends. Germline-derived CDR1 and CDR2 are MNHEY and SMNVEV (reference sequence). The CDR3 here is CASSLSQDREKLFF. In DNA, the CDR3 is TGTGCCAGCAGTTTATCGCAGGACCGAGAGAAACTGTTTTTT.

The genes are TRBV11-2 and TRBJ1-4; TRBD1 is a possible D gene (6 bases). Germline assignment: CDR1 SGHAT and CDR2 FQNNGV. V lost 4 bases, J lost 4 bases, and 10 bases lay in between. The CDR3 is 14 residues long. The CDR3 DNA reads as TGTGCCAGCAGCTATCAGGGGAATAATGAAAAACTGTTTTTT. Translated, it gives CASSYQGNNEKLFF.

J is TRBJ1-1 and V is TRBV19; D perhaps matches TRBD1 (5 bases). Trimming took 5 bases from V and 6 from J, leaving 19 bases between them. Germline V gene sequence: CDR1 LNHDA, CDR2 SQIVND (reference sequence). The CDR3 is 15 residues long. CDR3 amino acids: CASSSRTSLGAEAFF. The CDR3 DNA follows: TGTGCCAGTAGTTCCCGGACGAGTTTGGGGGCTGAAGCTTTCTTT. Full variable domain (rest looked up from reference TRBV19 and TRBJ1-1): DGGITQSPKYLFRKEGQNVTLSCEQNLNHDAMYWYRQDPGQGLRLIYYSQIVNDFQKGDIAEGYSVSREKKESFPLTVTSAQKNPTAFYLCASSSRTSLGAEAFFGQGTRLTVV.

This chain links TRBV5-6 with TRBJ2-1, with 8 positions matching TRBD1. V shed 3 bases and J 6 bases; nucleotides not matched to a gene: 5. Per germline, CDR1 SGHDT and CDR2 YYEEEE. The CDR3 consists of 14 residues. The chain's CDR3 is CASSSLQGGNEQFF. The DNA for the CDR3 is TGTGCCAGCAGCTCGCTACAGGGGGGCAATGAGCAGTTCTTC.

A remark on this clone: Other DNA sequences in this specimen translate into the identical CDR3. The chain has TRBV28 and TRBJ1-5, with TRBD1 matching over 7 bases. Germline V gene sequence: CDR1 MDHEN, CDR2 SYDVKM. V gave up 2 bases and J gave up 5 bases; unmatched junction bases: 3. This CDR3 comprises 14 residues. Here the CDR3 reads CASSLPGGHQPQHF. In DNA, the CDR3 is TGTGCCAGCAGTTTACCAGGGGGGCATCAGCCCCAGCATTTT.

In the case of this clone: The CDR3 carries no conserved terminal phenylalanine or tryptophan, so it likely arises from a read error. The DNA is left out, because the CDR3 cannot be placed on it with certainty; the CDR3 is given as TCRdb lists it. The V gene is TRBV20-1, the J gene TRBJ1-1; TRBD1, the table's D call, was not compared with the DNA. The CDR3 extends over 10 residues, inclusive of both ends. CDR1 and CDR2 (germline): DFQATT, SNEGSKA (reference sequence). The CDR3 region is CSATMTGSGT.

This chain joins TRBV12-3 or TRBV12-4 and TRBJ1-2; D is possibly TRBD1 (6 bases). The CDR3 spans 13 residues. Trimming took off 3 bases at V and 5 bases at J, with 10 bases between the two ends. CDR3 sequence: CASSLQGRYGYTF. The CDR3 DNA sequence: TGTGCCAGCAGTTTGCAGGGGAGATATGGCTACACCTTC.

CDR3: CSARDNTEAFF. DNA of the CDR3: TGCAGTGCTAGAGATAACACTGAAGCTTTCTTT. This rearrangement joins TRBV20-1 to TRBJ1-1; D unresolved. This CDR3 has 11 amino acids. V lost 0 bases to trimming and J lost 2 bases, with 1 base between them. Germline V gives CDR1 DFQATT, CDR2 SNEGSKA (reference sequence).

V gene TRBV5-1 combines with J gene TRBJ1-2; D gene unclear. Germline V CDR1 and CDR2: SGHRS, YFSETQ. This CDR3 comprises 14 residues. V dropped 1 base and J dropped 0 bases, with 7 bases sitting between them. The DNA of the CDR3 is TGCGCCAGCAGCTTGACGGCAGCTAACTATGGCTACACCTTC. Its translation: CASSLTAANYGYTF. Complete variable domain (other parts from reference TRBV5-1 and TRBJ1-2): KAGVTQTPRYLIKTRGQQVTLSCSPISGHRSVSWYQQTPGQGLQFLFEYFSETQRNKGNFPGRFSGRQFSNSRSEMNVSTLELGDSALYLCASSLTAANYGYTFGSGTRLTVV.

The J gene is TRBJ1-1, the V gene TRBV7-2; no reliable D call. The CDR3 consists of 15 residues. Germline CDR1 SGHTA, CDR2 FQGNSA. The germline V and J ends were trimmed by 1 base and 1 base, with 10 bases remaining between them. For the CDR3, the DNA is TGTGCCAGCAGCTTAGTCGGGTATGGGAACACTGAAGCTTTCTTT. Translating it yields CASSLVGYGNTEAFF. Variable domain in full (rest from reference TRBV7-2 and TRBJ1-1): GAGVSQSPSNKVTEKGKDVELRCDPISGHTALYWYRQSLGQGLEFLIYFQGNSAPDKSGLPSDRFSAERTGGSVSTLTIQRTQQEDSAVYLCASSLVGYGNTEAFFGQGTRLTVV.

There are a few counts of this clone. This sample also contains other DNA sequences that code for the same CDR3. This chain joins TRBV15 and TRBJ1-5; D is undetermined. The CDR3 has 14 residues. The V end was cut by 5 bases, the J end by 7 bases, with 15 bases between. Germline loops: CDR1 LNHNV, CDR2 YYDKDF (reference sequence). Written as DNA, the CDR3 is TGTGCCACCAGCGGTCCAGGAAGCAGGCAGCCCCAGCATTTT. This encodes CATSGPGSRQPQHF.

The chain's CDR3 is CASRDRTPNFVFF. The CDR3 bases are TGTGCCAGCAGGGACCGGACTCCTAACTTTGTGTTTTTT. This sequence joins TRBV12-3 or TRBV12-4 and TRBJ1-4, with no clear D. Deletions cut 6 bases from V and 15 bases from J, with 20 bases between. The CDR3 extends over 13 amino acids.